A single sample gave rise to the 25 T cell receptor beta chains below, sequenced in a study of cytomegalovirus exposure and HLA in healthy donors. It was with 60 Vbeta and 13 Jbeta primers that the PCR ran. The table came from immunoSEQ multiplex PCR; TCRdb's copy has only in-frame clones and leaves some out. This table holds about 160,000 clones, about 80% found once. The sequenced sample was PBMCs. The origin of the receptors is a man between 18 and 29 years old in good health and CMV-seropositive.

The chain combines TRBV5-4 with TRBJ1-6; perhaps TRBD1 as D (5 bases). Germline assignment: CDR1 SGHNT and CDR2 YYREEE (reference sequence). The germline V and J ends were trimmed by 4 bases and 9 bases, with 17 bases remaining between them. The CDR3 totals 15 residues. The CDR3, as DNA: TGTGCCAGCAGCCCTGGGGGGAGATGGGGTTCACCCCTCCACTTT. Protein sequence: CASSPGGRWGSPLHF.

The rearrangement links TRBV7-2 to TRBJ2-7, with D possibly TRBD2 on 5 matching bases. The CDR3 sequence is 14 residues long. The V gene's germline CDR1 is SGHTA and CDR2 FQGNSA. V gave up 5 bases and J gave up 2 bases, with 13 bases separating them. The CDR3 region has the DNA TGTGCCAGCAGCCTTACGGACTTGCCCTACGAGCAGTACTTC. This encodes CASSLTDLPYEQYF. Filled out from reference TRBV7-2 and TRBJ2-7, the complete variable domain reads GAGVSQSPSNKVTEKGKDVELRCDPISGHTALYWYRQSLGQGLEFLIYFQGNSAPDKSGLPSDRFSAERTGGSVSTLTIQRTQQEDSAVYLCASSLTDLPYEQYFGPGTRLTVT.

V and J are TRBV5-4 and TRBJ1-2; D is ambiguous. Germline V lookup: CDR1 SGHNT, CDR2 YYREEE (reference sequence). Between the trimmed V and J ends, which lost 0 bases and 2 bases, there was a span of 8 bases. CDR3 length equals 14 residues. Here the CDR3 reads CASSLDSLNYGYTF. For the CDR3, the DNA is TGTGCCAGCAGCTTGGACAGCCTAAACTATGGCTACACCTTC.

The chain links TRBV4-2 to TRBJ2-1, with D perhaps matching TRBD2 (6 bases). Trimming removed 6 bases from V and 0 bases from J, with 12 bases in between. The CDR3 is made up of 15 amino acids. CDR1 and CDR2 from the germline V gene are LGHNA and YNFKEQ. The DNA of the CDR3 is TGTGCCAGCAGGGTTTGGCGGGGCTCCTACAATGAGCAGTTCTTC. It encodes CASRVWRGSYNEQFF.

The chain is built from TRBV5-8 and TRBJ2-5; possible D gene TRBD1, 5 bases. V was shortened by 3 bases and J by 0 bases, with 15 bases between the two germline ends. CDR1 and CDR2 (germline): SGHTS, YDEGEE. The length of the CDR3 is 16 residues. The CDR3 nucleotides read TGTGCCAGCAGCTCGTTCTTGCGCAGGGACCAAGAGACCCAGTACTTC. Amino acid sequence: CASSSFLRRDQETQYF.

This clone was counted between two and nine times. This rearrangement joins TRBV19 to TRBJ1-1; 8 nucleotides agree with TRBD1. The V gene end was trimmed by 9 bases and the J gene end by 6 bases; junction bases not matched to a gene: 9. The germline gives CDR1 LNHDA, CDR2 SQIVND (reference sequence). The CDR3 length is 13 residues. CDR3 DNA: TGTGCCAGCACGAGGGACAGGTGGGCTGAAGCTTTCTTT. Its protein is CASTRDRWAEAFF.

V usage is TRBV11-2 and J usage is TRBJ1-1; 8 bases match TRBD1. CDR3 size: 17 residues. Germline V CDR1 and CDR2: SGHAT, FQNNGV. Germline trimming cut 1 base from V and 1 base from J; bases unmatched to any gene: 8. For the CDR3, the DNA is TGTGCCAGCAGCTTAGGGGCAGGGGGCCTGGCGAACACTGAAGCTTTCTTT. It encodes CASSLGAGGLANTEAFF.

The V call is TRBV13, the J call TRBJ2-1; TRBD1 matches at 7 bases. Trimming cost V 4 bases and J 2 bases; bases outside gene matches: 5. Germline V gene data show CDR1 as PRHDT and CDR2 as FYEKMQ (reference sequence). The CDR3 totals 15 residues. This CDR3 reads CASSSQTGTYNEQFF. The DNA of the CDR3 is TGTGCCAGCAGCTCACAGACAGGGACCTACAATGAGCAGTTCTTC.

V gene TRBV18 combines with J gene TRBJ2-7; unclear D gene. Germline V lookup: CDR1 KGHSH, CDR2 LQKENI. The CDR3 length is 14 residues. V was clipped by 2 bases and J by 4 bases, with 12 bases between them. The CDR3 is CASSPTSNPYEQYF. CDR3 DNA sequence: TGTGCCAGCTCACCAACAAGTAACCCTTACGAGCAGTACTTC.

The V gene is TRBV4-2, the J gene TRBJ1-2; D unclear. Germline CDR1 is LGHNA and CDR2 is YNFKEQ. CDR3 length: 15 amino acids. Trimming removed 0 bases at V and 0 bases at J, with 8 bases between. CDR3 sequence (DNA): TGTGCCAGCAGCCAAGAACCCACAGCTAACTATGGCTACACCTTC. Its protein is CASSQEPTANYGYTF.

A single count supports this clone. The V call is TRBV13, the J call TRBJ2-1, with D maybe TRBD2 (5 bases). This CDR3 has 15 residues. In germline, CDR1 is PRHDT, CDR2 FYEKMQ (reference sequence). The germline V and J ends were trimmed by 3 bases and 0 bases, with 9 bases remaining between them. The CDR3 region has the DNA TGTGCCAGCAGCTTGGCGGGTAGCTCCTACAATGAGCAGTTCTTC. It specifies CASSLAGSSYNEQFF. The variable domain in full, with the rest retrieved from reference TRBV13 and TRBJ2-1, is AAGVIQSPRHLIKEKRETATLKCYPIPRHDTVYWYQQGPGQDPQFLISFYEKMQSDKGSIPDRFSAQQFSDYHSELNMSSLELGDSALYFCASSLAGSSYNEQFFGPGTRLTVL.

The rearrangement links TRBV5-1 to TRBJ1-1; TRBD1 agrees at 9 bases. J gave up 11 bases and V 4 bases, and 15 bases lay outside the gene matches. The CDR3 is 15 residues long. Germline assignment: CDR1 SGHRS and CDR2 YFSETQ. The CDR3 DNA follows: TGCGCCAGCAGCCGAGAAACAGGGGGCGGAGGCTGGGCTTTCTTT. As protein: CASSRETGGGGWAFF.

This chain connects TRBV5-1 to TRBJ2-5, with 7 bases fitting TRBD1. After removal of 0 bases from V and 0 bases from J, the junction contained 2 bases not matched to a gene. CDR3 length: 15 residues. Germline CDR1 and CDR2: SGHRS and YFSETQ. CDR3 loop: CASSLGQGNQETQYF. Here the CDR3 DNA reads TGCGCCAGCAGCTTGGGACAGGGCAACCAAGAGACCCAGTACTTC.

The sample holds a few counts of this clone. The gene calls are TRBV6-1 and TRBJ2-3; the match to TRBD1 covers 8 bases. This CDR3 is 15 amino acids long. CDR1 MNHNS and CDR2 SASEGT come from the germline V gene. V lost 4 bases and J lost 1; bases outside the gene matches: 4. The DNA for the CDR3 is TGTGCCAGCAGTGTACAGGGGGTACGCACAGATACGCAGTATTTT. Encoded protein: CASSVQGVRTDTQYF.

This clone showed up just a few times. This sequence joins TRBV19 and TRBJ2-1, with TRBD2 matching 7 bases. The germline gives CDR1 LNHDA, CDR2 SQIVND (reference sequence). The CDR3 covers 14 residues. J gave up 10 bases and V 9 bases, and 15 bases lay outside the gene matches. CDR3 DNA sequence: TGTGCCAGGGAGCTTCACGCGGGAGACTGGGAGCAGTTCTTC. Translation gives CARELHAGDWEQFF.

This chain uses TRBV6-5 with TRBJ2-7, with D possibly TRBD2 on 5 matching bases. Germline V gene data show CDR1 as MNHEY and CDR2 as SVGAGI. V was shortened by 6 bases and J by 0 bases, with 15 bases between the two germline ends. This CDR3 contains 15 residues. CDR3 nucleotides: TGTGCCAGCAGACTCGCGGGCAGGAGCTCCTACGAGCAGTACTTC. This sequence encodes CASRLAGRSSYEQYF.

This clone occurred a few times. The chain is built from TRBV6-5 and TRBJ2-2; D is possibly TRBD1 (8 bases). CDR3 length: 15 residues. V lost 6 bases and J 7 bases, leaving 18 bases between the germline ends. The germline gives CDR1 MNHEY, CDR2 SVGAGI. The CDR3 region has the DNA TGTGCCAGCAGCTTCACAGGGGGGGGACGCGGGGAGCTGTTTTTT. Protein: CASSFTGGGRGELFF.

This clone was picked up a small number of times. This chain uses TRBV2 with TRBJ1-3, with 8 positions matching TRBD1. V lost 10 bases and J lost 2; bases outside the gene matches: 7. CDR1 SNHLY and CDR2 FYNNEI come from the germline V gene. The CDR3 is made up of 14 amino acids. The CDR3 here is CATMDRATGNTIYF. The CDR3 nucleotides are TGTGCCACTATGGACAGGGCGACTGGAAACACCATATATTTT.

The rearrangement joins TRBV5-8 to TRBJ2-7, with a weak D call TRBD1 (5 bases). Germline assignment: CDR1 SGHTS and CDR2 YDEGEE. The CDR3 extends over 16 amino acids. The germline V and J ends were trimmed by 0 bases and 9 bases, with 22 bases remaining between them. This CDR3 reads CASSLDRQGAFKAQYF. The CDR3 DNA follows: TGTGCCAGCAGCTTGGATCGCCAGGGCGCCTTTAAGGCGCAGTACTTC.

The chain links TRBV19 to TRBJ2-1; D may be TRBD1 (6 bases). The CDR3 is made up of 15 amino acids. Germline CDR1 is LNHDA and CDR2 is SQIVND (reference sequence). V gave up 5 bases and J gave up 2 bases, with 13 bases separating them. DNA for the CDR3: TGTGCCAGTAGTGCAGGGGTCAGGACCTACAATGAGCAGTTCTTC. Residues: CASSAGVRTYNEQFF.

The gene calls are TRBV7-2 and TRBJ2-5; D possibly corresponds to TRBD1 (5 bases). This CDR3 has 15 residues. V gave up 1 base and J gave up 2 bases, with 11 bases separating them. Germline CDR1 is SGHTA and CDR2 is FQGNSA. As DNA, the CDR3 is TGTGCCAGCAGCTTAGGGGGCGGTGGGCAAGAGACCCAGTACTTC. As protein: CASSLGGGGQETQYF.

The genes are TRBV6-1 and TRBJ1-5, with unresolved D. Trimming removed 6 bases from V and 0 bases from J, with 12 bases in between. In germline, CDR1 is MNHNS, CDR2 SASEGT. The CDR3 extends over 15 amino acids. Written as DNA, the CDR3 is TGTGCCAGCAGACTACCGGGAAATAGCAATCAGCCCCAGCATTTT. The encoded protein is CASRLPGNSNQPQHF.

About this clone itself: This CDR3 is also generated by other DNA sequences in the sample. The J gene is TRBJ1-1, the V gene TRBV9; maybe TRBD1 (5 bases). The V and J ends lost 2 bases and 3 bases respectively, with 8 bases between them. Germline V gene data show CDR1 as SGDLS and CDR2 as YYNGEE. The CDR3 contains 13 residues. The CDR3 DNA follows: TGTGCCAGCAGCGTCGGGGGGGACACTGAAGCTTTCTTT. Its translation is CASSVGGDTEAFF. Full variable domain (missing parts from reference TRBV9 and TRBJ1-1): DSGVTQTPKHLITATGQRVTLRCSPRSGDLSVYWYQQSLDQGLQFLIQYYNGEERAKGNILERFSAQQFPDLHSELNLSSLELGDSALYFCASSVGGDTEAFFGQGTRLTVV.

The gene calls are TRBV6-1 and TRBJ1-5; tentative D call: TRBD1 (5 bases). Germline CDR1 MNHNS, CDR2 SASEGT. Trimming pared 6 bases from V and 7 bases from J, leaving 16 bases between. The CDR3 totals 14 residues. CDR3 amino acids: CASRTGGLGQPQHF. The CDR3 DNA is TGTGCCAGCAGAACCGGGGGGTTGGGACAGCCCCAGCATTTT.

The chain has TRBV27 and TRBJ1-5, with 7 bases that match TRBD1. Germline V gene data show CDR1 as MNHEY and CDR2 as SMNVEV (reference sequence). Losses at the gene ends were 5 bases for V and 4 bases for J; bases not matched to a gene: 8. The CDR3 is made up of 15 amino acids. CDR3 residues: CASSLVAGGNQPQHF. CDR3 nucleotides: TGTGCCAGCAGTCTTGTCGCAGGGGGAAATCAGCCCCAGCATTTT.